The 21 T cell receptor beta chains presented below share a single source sample, sequenced in a study of blood T cell repertoires in COVID-19. Sequencing used immunoSEQ multiplex PCR; TCRdb keeps in-frame clones, though not all of them. The repertoire holds 250,000 or so clones, with roughly nine tenths as singletons. What was sequenced was PBMCs or T cells enriched from blood (not recorded which). These receptors came from a human donor in a cohort exposed to, infected with or recovered from COVID-19 (not recorded which). The donor label of this sample is uncertain.

The chain joins TRBV6-5 to TRBJ1-2; D might be TRBD1 (6 bases). The CDR3 contains 14 residues. Germline CDR1 reads MNHEY; CDR2 reads SVGAGI. Trimming took off 1 base at V and 5 bases at J, with 11 bases between the two ends. The CDR3 reads CASSYFNRVYGYTF. The CDR3 coding sequence is TGTGCCAGCAGTTACTTTAACAGGGTGTATGGCTACACCTTC.

This chain links TRBV6-5 with TRBJ2-1; 8 nucleotides match TRBD1. The CDR3 covers 14 residues. The germline gives CDR1 MNHEY, CDR2 SVGAGI. V shed 4 bases, J shed 9 bases, and the junction held 8 bases outside the gene matches. The CDR3: CASSSPDRGGEQFF. Here the CDR3 DNA reads TGTGCCAGCAGTTCGCCTGACAGGGGAGGTGAGCAGTTCTTC.

The chain carries TRBV5-6 and TRBJ2-2; a weak D match, TRBD2 (6 bases). The V gene's germline CDR1 is SGHDT and CDR2 YYEEEE. V lost 2 bases and J lost 0, with 11 bases in between. CDR3 size: 16 residues. CDR3 loop: CASSFRGTSNTGELFF. CDR3 DNA: TGTGCCAGCAGCTTTAGAGGGACTTCGAACACCGGGGAGCTGTTTTTT. The whole variable domain, remainder taken from reference TRBV5-6 and TRBJ2-2, is DAGVTQSPTHLIKTRGQQVTLRCSPKSGHDTVSWYQQALGQGPQFIFQYYEEEERQRGNFPDRFSGHQFPNYSSELNVNALLLGDSALYLCASSFRGTSNTGELFFGEGSRLTVL.

The gene calls are TRBV20-1 and TRBJ2-1; 8 bases agree with TRBD2. The trim removed 3 bases at V and 2 bases at J, leaving 6 bases unmatched. The CDR3 spans 15 residues. CDR1 and CDR2 from the germline V gene are DFQATT and SNEGSKA (reference sequence). The CDR3 DNA reads TGCAGTGCTAGTGGCTCGCGGGGGGCCTACAATGAGCAGTTCTTC. This gives the protein CSASGSRGAYNEQFF.

The genes are TRBV15 and TRBJ2-7, with D possibly being TRBD1 (6 bases). Germline lookup yields CDR1 LNHNV and CDR2 YYDKDF (reference sequence). V lost 3 bases to trimming and J lost 0 bases, with 15 bases between them. The CDR3 is 16 amino acids. The CDR3: CATSSAVEDSSYEQYF. The CDR3 DNA sequence: TGTGCCACCAGCAGTGCGGTTGAGGACAGCTCCTACGAGCAGTACTTC.

This chain connects TRBV6-5 to TRBJ1-6; perhaps TRBD1 as D (5 bases). The length of the CDR3 is 16 residues. Germline V CDR1 and CDR2: MNHEY, SVGAGI. V lost 2 bases and J 0 bases, leaving 8 bases between the germline ends. The CDR3, as DNA: TGTGCCAGCAGTTACGACAGCCGCTCCTATAATTCACCCCTCCACTTT. Translating it yields CASSYDSRSYNSPLHF.

The chain uses TRBV5-1 and TRBJ1-2, with D tentatively TRBD1 (6 bases). This CDR3 region has 15 residues. The V and J ends lost 5 bases and 6 bases respectively, with 20 bases between them. The germline CDR1 and CDR2 sequences are SGHRS and YFSETQ. The CDR3 nucleotides read TGCGCCAGCAGGTCTCATACAGGGCCTCGGGATGGCTACACCTTC. It encodes CASRSHTGPRDGYTF.

The chain combines TRBV7-9 with TRBJ1-2; D might be TRBD1 (6 bases). CDR3 size: 14 residues. Germline values: CDR1 SEHNR, CDR2 FQNEAQ (reference sequence). V shed 1 base and J shed 8 bases, with 14 bases lying between them. The CDR3 sequence: CASSLVAQGLGYTF. The CDR3 region has the DNA TGTGCCAGCAGCTTAGTAGCACAGGGTCTAGGCTACACCTTC.

This chain links TRBV19 with TRBJ2-1; D unresolved. The CDR3 consists of 13 residues. Trimming stripped 4 bases from V and 4 bases from J, with 8 bases between. The germline CDR1 and CDR2 sequences are LNHDA and SQIVND (reference sequence). The CDR3 DNA reads TGTGCCAGTAGTACTAGAGGATACAATGAGCAGTTCTTC. Amino acids: CASSTRGYNEQFF.

The chain links TRBV5-1 to TRBJ1-3, with 9 bases fitting TRBD1. Germline CDR1 and CDR2: SGHRS and YFSETQ. V lost 0 bases to trimming and J lost 4 bases; unmatched junction nucleotides: 2. This CDR3 has 15 amino acids. CDR3 bases: TGCGCCAGCAGCTTGGACAGGGGGCAAGGAAACACCATATATTTT. It encodes CASSLDRGQGNTIYF.

The chain couples TRBV19 to TRBJ2-1; possible D gene TRBD1, 5 bases. Germline V gene data show CDR1 as LNHDA and CDR2 as SQIVND (reference sequence). V shed 5 bases and J shed 4 bases, with 21 bases lying between them. There are 17 residues in the CDR3. CDR3 loop: CASSPDDSANHYNEQFF. CDR3 nucleotides: TGTGCCAGTAGTCCGGATGACAGCGCAAATCATTACAATGAGCAGTTCTTC. The full variable domain, with the rest looked up from reference TRBV19 and TRBJ2-1, is DGGITQSPKYLFRKEGQNVTLSCEQNLNHDAMYWYRQDPGQGLRLIYYSQIVNDFQKGDIAEGYSVSREKKESFPLTVTSAQKNPTAFYLCASSPDDSANHYNEQFFGPGTRLTVL.

The count of this clone is one. The chain uses TRBV6-5 and TRBJ1-2, with D perhaps matching TRBD1 (5 bases). Germline CDR1 and CDR2: MNHEY and SVGAGI. The CDR3 length is 14 residues. V was shortened by 6 bases and J by 4 bases, with 15 bases between the two germline ends. CDR3 bases: TGTGCCAGCAGGTTACGGGTAGGGGTCTATGGCTACACCTTC. Protein: CASRLRVGVYGYTF.

The chain employs TRBV19 and TRBJ2-7; D possibly corresponds to TRBD1 (5 bases). Trimming took 7 bases from V and 3 from J, leaving 7 bases between them. The CDR3 has 11 amino acids. Germline V gives CDR1 LNHDA, CDR2 SQIVND (reference sequence). This CDR3 reads CASTDNYEQYF. The CDR3 bases are TGTGCCAGTACGGACAACTACGAGCAGTACTTC. Full variable domain (outside the CDR3, taken from reference TRBV19 and TRBJ2-7): DGGITQSPKYLFRKEGQNVTLSCEQNLNHDAMYWYRQDPGQGLRLIYYSQIVNDFQKGDIAEGYSVSREKKESFPLTVTSAQKNPTAFYLCASTDNYEQYFGPGTRLTVT.

This chain links TRBV4-1 with TRBJ1-2; D remains ambiguous. V lost 1 base, J lost 8 bases, and 17 bases lay in between. The germline V gene encodes CDR1 MGHRA and CDR2 YSYEKL. The CDR3 loop spans 15 amino acids. The CDR3 nucleotides read TGCGCCAGCAGCCAAGTAAAGACGGCCCCGGGGGGCTACACCTTC. Its protein is CASSQVKTAPGGYTF.

V gene TRBV5-1 combines with J gene TRBJ1-1; D is ambiguous. V dropped 0 bases and J dropped 0 bases, with 12 bases sitting between them. The CDR3 contains 16 residues. The germline gives CDR1 SGHRS, CDR2 YFSETQ. In nucleotides, the CDR3 is TGCGCCAGCAGCTTGGGGGCGCTCAATCTGAACACTGAAGCTTTCTTT. It encodes CASSLGALNLNTEAFF.

The chain employs TRBV9 and TRBJ1-1, with TRBD1 as a possible D gene (5 bases). V was pared by 4 bases and J by 8 bases, with 12 bases between. The CDR3 extends over 12 amino acids. Germline CDR1 reads SGDLS; CDR2 reads YYNGEE. The CDR3 spells CASSLRQGEAFF. The CDR3 nucleotides are TGTGCCAGCAGCCTGCGGCAGGGCGAAGCTTTCTTT.

This clone was detected once. The gene calls are TRBV11-2 and TRBJ1-6; 8 bases map to TRBD1. The length of the CDR3 is 15 residues. V dropped 6 bases and J dropped 2; count of bases not matched to a gene: 3. CDR1 SGHAT and CDR2 FQNNGV come from the germline V gene. CDR3 in DNA: TGTGCCAGCAGGGCCAGGGGGCCCTATAATTCACCCCTCCACTTT. Protein sequence: CASRARGPYNSPLHF.

The chain combines TRBV30 with TRBJ2-1, with a possible D match to TRBD2 (5 bases). V lost 0 bases and J lost 10, with 13 bases in between. CDR1 and CDR2 from the germline V gene are GTSNPN and SVGIG (reference sequence). The CDR3 sequence is 13 residues long. The CDR3 loop is CAWSVLRASEQFF. CDR3 bases: TGTGCCTGGAGTGTACTGAGGGCGTCCGAGCAGTTCTTC.

The chain recombines TRBV29-1 with TRBJ1-4; 7 bases fit TRBD1. The CDR3 contains 15 residues. CDR1 and CDR2 from the germline V gene are SQVTM and ANQGSEA. With 6 bases clipped from V and 7 bases from J, the junction kept 14 bases outside the gene matches. CDR3 bases: TGCAGCGTAACAGGGAACAGGGGCGTGGGTGAAAAACTGTTTTTT. This gives the protein CSVTGNRGVGEKLFF.

V usage is TRBV9 and J usage is TRBJ2-3, with TRBD2 matching 7 bases. The CDR3 runs 15 residues. Trimming removed 0 bases from V and 2 bases from J; junction bases left unmatched: 3. Germline V gives CDR1 SGDLS, CDR2 YYNGEE. CDR3 amino acids: CASSVGLAATDTQYF. In DNA, the CDR3 is TGTGCCAGCAGCGTAGGGCTAGCGGCCACAGATACGCAGTATTTT.

The gene calls are TRBV7-2 and TRBJ1-4; D unresolved. The CDR3 contains 14 residues. V was shortened by 0 bases and J by 8 bases, with 10 bases between the two germline ends. The germline gives CDR1 SGHTA, CDR2 FQGNSA. This chain's CDR3 is CASSLARNGEKLFF. The CDR3 nucleotides are TGTGCCAGCAGCTTAGCCAGAAACGGGGAAAAACTGTTTTTT.